One T cell receptor (beta chain) is described in this entry. Per the original data handling: It was from reference gene primer amplification that nucleated cell counts were estimated. This table comes from immunoSEQ multiplex PCR, and its TCRdb copy is limited to in-frame clones, with some not included. V, J and clone size were drawn from that table, and D and trimming were deduced from the DNA. The table lists about 170,000 clones, around nine tenths of them singletons, with 2.5% in the top ten. Those enrolled in Seattle joined during active infection and were followed longitudinally afterward. The record originates from a study of blood T cell repertoires in COVID-19. Germline CDR1 is SNHLY and CDR2 is FYNNEI. V was clipped by 6 bases and J by 5 bases; unmatched bases: 6. The CDR3 extends over 13 amino acids.

The specimen sequenced was peripheral blood. The chain combines TRBV2 with TRBJ2-7; 8 bases agree with TRBD1. The TCR comes from an elderly woman with COVID-19, enrolled during active disease. The CDR3 bases are TGTGCCAGCAGCCGGACAGGGCCGAACGAGCAGTACTTC. It yields the protein CASSRTGPNEQYF.